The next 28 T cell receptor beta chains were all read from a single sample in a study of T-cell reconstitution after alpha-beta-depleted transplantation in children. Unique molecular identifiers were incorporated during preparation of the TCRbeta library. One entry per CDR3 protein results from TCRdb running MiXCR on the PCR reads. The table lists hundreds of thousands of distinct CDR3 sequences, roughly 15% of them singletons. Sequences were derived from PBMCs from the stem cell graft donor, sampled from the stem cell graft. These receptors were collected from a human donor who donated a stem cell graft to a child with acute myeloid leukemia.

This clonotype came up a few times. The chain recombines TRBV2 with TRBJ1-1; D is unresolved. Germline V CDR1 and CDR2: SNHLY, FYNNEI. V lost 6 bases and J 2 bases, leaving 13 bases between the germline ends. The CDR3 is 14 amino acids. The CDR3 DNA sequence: TGTGCCAGCAGCTCACGACACCTCAACACTGAAGCTTTCTTT. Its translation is CASSSRHLNTEAFF.

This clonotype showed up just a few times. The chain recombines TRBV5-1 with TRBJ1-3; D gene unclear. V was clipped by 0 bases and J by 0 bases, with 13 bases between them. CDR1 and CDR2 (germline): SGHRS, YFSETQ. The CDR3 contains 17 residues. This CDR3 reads CASSLEGAVPSGNTIYF. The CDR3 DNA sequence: TGCGCCAGCAGCTTGGAAGGAGCGGTCCCCTCTGGAAACACCATATATTTT.

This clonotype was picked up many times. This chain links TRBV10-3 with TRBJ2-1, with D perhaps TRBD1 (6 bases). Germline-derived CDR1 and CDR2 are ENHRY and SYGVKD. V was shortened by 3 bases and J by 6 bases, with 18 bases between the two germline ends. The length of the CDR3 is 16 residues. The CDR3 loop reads CAISERGRGLGNEQFF. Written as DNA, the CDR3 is TGTGCCATCAGTGAAAGGGGCAGGGGATTAGGCAATGAGCAGTTCTTC.

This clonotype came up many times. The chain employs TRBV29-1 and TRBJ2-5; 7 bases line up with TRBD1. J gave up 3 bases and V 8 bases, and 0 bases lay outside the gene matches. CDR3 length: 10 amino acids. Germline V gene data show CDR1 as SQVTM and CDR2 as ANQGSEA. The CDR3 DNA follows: TGCAGCACAGGGGAAGAGACCCAGTACTTC. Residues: CSTGEETQYF.

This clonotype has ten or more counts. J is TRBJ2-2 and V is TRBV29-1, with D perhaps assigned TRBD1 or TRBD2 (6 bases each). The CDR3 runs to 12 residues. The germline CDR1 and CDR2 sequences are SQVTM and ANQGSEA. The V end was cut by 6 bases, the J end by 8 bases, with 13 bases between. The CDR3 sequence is CSVKGGPGELFF. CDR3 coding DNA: TGCAGCGTGAAGGGGGGTCCGGGGGAGCTGTTTTTT.

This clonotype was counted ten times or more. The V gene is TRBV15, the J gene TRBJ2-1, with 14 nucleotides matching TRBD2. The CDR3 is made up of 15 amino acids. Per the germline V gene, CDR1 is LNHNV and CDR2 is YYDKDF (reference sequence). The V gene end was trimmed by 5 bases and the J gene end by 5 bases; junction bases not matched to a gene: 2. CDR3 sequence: CATSATSGGDNEQFF. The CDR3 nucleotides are TGTGCCACCAGCGCGACTAGCGGGGGGGACAATGAGCAGTTCTTC.

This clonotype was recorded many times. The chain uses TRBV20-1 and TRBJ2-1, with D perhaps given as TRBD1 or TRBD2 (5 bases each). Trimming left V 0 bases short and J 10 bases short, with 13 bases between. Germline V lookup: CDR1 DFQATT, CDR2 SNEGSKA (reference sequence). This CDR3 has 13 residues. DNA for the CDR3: TGCAGTGCTAGAGATTGGGGCCGGAGGGAGCAGTTCTTC. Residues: CSARDWGRREQFF.

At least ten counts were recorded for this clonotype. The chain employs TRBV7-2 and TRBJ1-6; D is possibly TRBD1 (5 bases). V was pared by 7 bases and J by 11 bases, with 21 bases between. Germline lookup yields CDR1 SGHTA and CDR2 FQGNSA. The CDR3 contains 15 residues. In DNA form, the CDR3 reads TGTGCCAGCACCCTAACGGGGACCGAGGTTGCACCCCTCCACTTT. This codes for CASTLTGTEVAPLHF.

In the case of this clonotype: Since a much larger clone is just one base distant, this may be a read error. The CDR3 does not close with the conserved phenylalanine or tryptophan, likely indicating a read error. CDR3 bases: TGCAGCGTTGAAGATGGGGCCCATGGAAACACCATATATGTT. Translation gives CSVEDGAHGNTIYV. This sequence joins TRBV29-1 and TRBJ1-3, with TRBD1 as a possible D gene (5 bases). The length of the CDR3 is 14 residues. The V end was cut by 0 bases, the J end by 3 bases, with 9 bases between. Germline V gene sequence: CDR1 SQVTM, CDR2 ANQGSEA.

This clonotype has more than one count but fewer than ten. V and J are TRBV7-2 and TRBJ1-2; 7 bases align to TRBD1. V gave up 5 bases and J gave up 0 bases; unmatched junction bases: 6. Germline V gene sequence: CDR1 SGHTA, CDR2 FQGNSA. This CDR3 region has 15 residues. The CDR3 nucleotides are TGTGCCAGCAGCGGACGGGACAGAGCTAACTATGGCTACACCTTC. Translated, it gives CASSGRDRANYGYTF. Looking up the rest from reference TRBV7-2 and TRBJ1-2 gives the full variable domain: GAGVSQSPSNKVTEKGKDVELRCDPISGHTALYWYRQSLGQGLEFLIYFQGNSAPDKSGLPSDRFSAERTGGSVSTLTIQRTQQEDSAVYLCASSGRDRANYGYTFGSGTRLTVV.

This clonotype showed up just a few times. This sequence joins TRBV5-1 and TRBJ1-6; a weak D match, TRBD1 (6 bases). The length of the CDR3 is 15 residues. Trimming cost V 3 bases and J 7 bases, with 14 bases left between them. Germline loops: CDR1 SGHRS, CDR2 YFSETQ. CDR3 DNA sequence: TGCGCCAGCAGCTCCCGGGACACTGGGAATTCACCCCTCCACTTT. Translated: CASSSRDTGNSPLHF.

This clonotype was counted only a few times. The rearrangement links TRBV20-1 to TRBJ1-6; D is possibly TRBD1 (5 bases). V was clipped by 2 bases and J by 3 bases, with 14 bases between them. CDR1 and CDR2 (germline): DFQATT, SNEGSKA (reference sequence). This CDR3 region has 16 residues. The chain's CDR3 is CSARYGALSYNSPLHF. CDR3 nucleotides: TGCAGTGCTAGATATGGGGCTTTGAGCTATAATTCACCCCTCCACTTT.

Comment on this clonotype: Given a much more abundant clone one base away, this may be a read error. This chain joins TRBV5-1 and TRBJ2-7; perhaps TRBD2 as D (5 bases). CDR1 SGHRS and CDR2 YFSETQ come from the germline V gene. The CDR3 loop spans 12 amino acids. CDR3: CASRLDSTTQYF. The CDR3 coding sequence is TGCGCCAGCAGGTTGGACTCTACTACGCAGTACTTC. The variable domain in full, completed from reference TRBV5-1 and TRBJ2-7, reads KAGVTQTPRYLIKTRGQQVTLSCSPISGHRSVSWYQQTPGQGLQFLFEYFSETQRNKGNFPGRFSGRQFSNSRSEMNVSTLELGDSALYLCASRLDSTTQYFGPGTRLTVT.

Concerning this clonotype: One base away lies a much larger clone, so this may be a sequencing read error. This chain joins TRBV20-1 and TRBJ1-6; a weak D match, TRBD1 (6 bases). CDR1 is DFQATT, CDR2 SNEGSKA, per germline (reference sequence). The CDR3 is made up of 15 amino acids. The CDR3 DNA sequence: TGCAGTGCTAGTACAGGGATCGGGTATAATTCACGCCTCCACTTT. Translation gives CSASTGIGYNSRLHF.

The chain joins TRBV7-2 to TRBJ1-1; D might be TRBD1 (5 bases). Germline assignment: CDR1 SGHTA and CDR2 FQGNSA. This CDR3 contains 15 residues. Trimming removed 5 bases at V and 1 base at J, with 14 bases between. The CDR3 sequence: CASSPNGGGNTEAFF. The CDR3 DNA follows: TGTGCCAGCAGCCCAAACGGGGGGGGGAACACTGAAGCTTTCTTT. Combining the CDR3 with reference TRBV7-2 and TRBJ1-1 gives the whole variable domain GAGVSQSPSNKVTEKGKDVELRCDPISGHTALYWYRQSLGQGLEFLIYFQGNSAPDKSGLPSDRFSAERTGGSVSTLTIQRTQQEDSAVYLCASSPNGGGNTEAFFGQGTRLTVV.

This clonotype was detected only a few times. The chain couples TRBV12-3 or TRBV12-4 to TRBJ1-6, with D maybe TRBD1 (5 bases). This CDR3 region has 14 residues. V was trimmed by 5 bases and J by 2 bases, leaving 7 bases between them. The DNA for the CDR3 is TGTGCCAGCAGTCGGACAACCTATAATTCACCCCTCCACTTT. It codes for CASSRTTYNSPLHF.

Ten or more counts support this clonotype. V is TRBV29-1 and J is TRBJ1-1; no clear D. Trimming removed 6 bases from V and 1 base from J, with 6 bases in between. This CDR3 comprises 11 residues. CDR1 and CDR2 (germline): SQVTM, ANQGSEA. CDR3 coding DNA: TGCAGCGTGTATACGAACACTGAAGCTTTCTTT. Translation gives CSVYTNTEAFF. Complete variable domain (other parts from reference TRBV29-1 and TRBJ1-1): SAVISQKPSRDICQRGTSLTIQCQVDSQVTMMFWYRQQPGQSLTLIATANQGSEATYESGFVIDKFPISRPNLTFSTLTVSNMSPEDSSIYLCSVYTNTEAFFGQGTRLTVV.

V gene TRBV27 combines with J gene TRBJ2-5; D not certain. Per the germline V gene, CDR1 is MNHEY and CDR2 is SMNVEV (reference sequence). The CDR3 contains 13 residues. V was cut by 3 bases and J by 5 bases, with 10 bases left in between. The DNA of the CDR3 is TGTGCCAGCAGTTTGTCTATCCTGGAGACCCAGTACTTC. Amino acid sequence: CASSLSILETQYF.

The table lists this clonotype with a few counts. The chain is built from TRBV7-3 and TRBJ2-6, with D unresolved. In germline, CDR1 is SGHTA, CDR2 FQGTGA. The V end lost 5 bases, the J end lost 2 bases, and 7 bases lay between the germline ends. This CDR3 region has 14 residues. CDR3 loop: CASSQMPGANVLTF. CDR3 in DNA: TGTGCCAGCAGCCAAATGCCTGGGGCCAACGTCCTGACTTTC.

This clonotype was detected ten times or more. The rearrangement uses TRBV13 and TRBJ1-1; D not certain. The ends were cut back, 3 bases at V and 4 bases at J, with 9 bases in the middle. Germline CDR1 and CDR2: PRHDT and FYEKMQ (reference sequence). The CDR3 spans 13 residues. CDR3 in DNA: TGTGCCAGCAGCTTCTTATCGACCACTGAAGCTTTCTTT. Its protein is CASSFLSTTEAFF. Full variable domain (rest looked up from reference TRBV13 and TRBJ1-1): AAGVIQSPRHLIKEKRETATLKCYPIPRHDTVYWYQQGPGQDPQFLISFYEKMQSDKGSIPDRFSAQQFSDYHSELNMSSLELGDSALYFCASSFLSTTEAFFGQGTRLTVV.

In DNA form, the CDR3 reads TGCAGTGCTAGAGATCCAAGCGGGGGGGCAAACTACAATGAGCAGTTCTTC. It is translated as CSARDPSGGANYNEQFF. The chain links TRBV20-1 to TRBJ2-1; 10 bases map to TRBD2. This CDR3 is 17 amino acids long. Germline V lookup: CDR1 DFQATT, CDR2 SNEGSKA (reference sequence). The V segment lost 0 bases and the J segment 3 bases; nucleotides outside the gene matches: 8.

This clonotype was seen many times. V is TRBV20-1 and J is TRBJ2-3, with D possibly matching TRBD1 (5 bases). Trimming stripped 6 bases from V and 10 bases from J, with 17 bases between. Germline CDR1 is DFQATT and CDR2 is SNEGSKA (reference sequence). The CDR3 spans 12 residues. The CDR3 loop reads CSATRAQIPQYF. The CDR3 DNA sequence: TGCAGTGCCACCAGGGCACAGATCCCGCAGTATTTT.

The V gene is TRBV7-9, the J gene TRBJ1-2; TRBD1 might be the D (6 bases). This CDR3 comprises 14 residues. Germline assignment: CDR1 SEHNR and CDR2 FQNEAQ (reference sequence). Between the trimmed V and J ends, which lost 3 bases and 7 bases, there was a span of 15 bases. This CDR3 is CASSFLGAQGGYTF. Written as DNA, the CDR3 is TGTGCCAGCAGCTTTTTGGGGGCGCAGGGTGGCTACACCTTC. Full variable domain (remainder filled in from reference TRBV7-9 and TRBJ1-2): DTGVSQNPRHKITKRGQNVTFRCDPISEHNRLYWYRQTLGQGPEFLTYFQNEAQLEKSRLLSDRFSAERPKGSFSTLEIQRTEQGDSAMYLCASSFLGAQGGYTFGSGTRLTVV.

The CDR3 region has the DNA TGCAGTGCACCCCCGAGGGGGGAAGCCTACGAGCAGTACGTC. Encoded protein: CSAPPRGEAYEQYV. The rearrangement uses TRBV20-1 and TRBJ2-7, with D tentatively TRBD1 or TRBD2 (6 bases each). The length of the CDR3 is 14 residues. Germline values: CDR1 DFQATT, CDR2 SNEGSKA (reference sequence). V shed 6 bases and J shed 2 bases, with 17 bases lying between them.

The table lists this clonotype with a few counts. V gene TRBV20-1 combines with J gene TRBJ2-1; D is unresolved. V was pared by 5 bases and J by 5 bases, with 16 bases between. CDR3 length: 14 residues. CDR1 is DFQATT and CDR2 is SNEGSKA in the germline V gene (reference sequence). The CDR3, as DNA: TGCAGTGCTTACCCTGGGATGTTGGACAATGAGCAGTTCTTC. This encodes CSAYPGMLDNEQFF.

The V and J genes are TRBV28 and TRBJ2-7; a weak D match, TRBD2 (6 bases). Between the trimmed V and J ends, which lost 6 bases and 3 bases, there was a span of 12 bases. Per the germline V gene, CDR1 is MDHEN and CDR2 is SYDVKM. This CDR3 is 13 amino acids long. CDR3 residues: CASREGRNYEQYF. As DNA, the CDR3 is TGTGCCAGCAGGGAGGGTCGGAACTACGAGCAGTACTTC. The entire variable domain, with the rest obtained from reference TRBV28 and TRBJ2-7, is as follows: DVKVTQSSRYLVKRTGEKVFLECVQDMDHENMFWYRQDPGLGLRLIYFSYDVKMKEKGDIPEGYSVSREKKERFSLILESASTNQTSMYLCASREGRNYEQYFGPGTRLTVT.

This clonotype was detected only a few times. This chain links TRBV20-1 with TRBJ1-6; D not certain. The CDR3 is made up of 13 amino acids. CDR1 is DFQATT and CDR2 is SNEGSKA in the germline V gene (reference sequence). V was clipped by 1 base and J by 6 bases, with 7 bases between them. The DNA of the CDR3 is TGCAGTGCTAGAGTAGGAATTAATTCACCCCTCCACTTT. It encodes CSARVGINSPLHF.

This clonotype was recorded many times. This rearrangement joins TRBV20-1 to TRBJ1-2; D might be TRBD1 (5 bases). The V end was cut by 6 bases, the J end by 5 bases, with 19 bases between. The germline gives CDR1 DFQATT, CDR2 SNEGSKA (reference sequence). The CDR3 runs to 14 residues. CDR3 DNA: TGCAGTGCCGAAATGGAAAGGGGTCGGTATGGCTACACCTTC. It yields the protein CSAEMERGRYGYTF.